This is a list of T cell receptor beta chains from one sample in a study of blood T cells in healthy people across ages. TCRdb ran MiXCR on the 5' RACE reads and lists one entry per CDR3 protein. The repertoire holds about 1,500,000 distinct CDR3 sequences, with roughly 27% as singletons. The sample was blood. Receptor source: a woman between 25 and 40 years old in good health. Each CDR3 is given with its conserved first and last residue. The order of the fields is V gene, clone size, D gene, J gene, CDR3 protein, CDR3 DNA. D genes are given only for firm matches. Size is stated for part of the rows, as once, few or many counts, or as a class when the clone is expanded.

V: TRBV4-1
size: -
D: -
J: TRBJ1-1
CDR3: CASSQPDGGLDTEAFF
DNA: TGCGCCAGCAGCCAACCTGACGGGGGGCTTGACACTGAAGCTTTCTTT

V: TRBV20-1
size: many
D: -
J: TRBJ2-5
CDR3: CSAREPPGETQYF
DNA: TGCAGTGCTAGAGAGCCTCCAGGGGAGACCCAGTACTTC

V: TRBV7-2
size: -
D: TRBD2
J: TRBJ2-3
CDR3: CASSLVLIAGGPPTQYF
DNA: TGTGCCAGCAGCTTAGTGCTCATAGCGGGAGGGCCCCCCACGCAGTATTTT

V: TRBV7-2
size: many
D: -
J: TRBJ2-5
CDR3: CASSSSRGQETQYF
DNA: TGTGCCAGCAGCTCCTCCAGGGGACAAGAGACCCAGTACTTC

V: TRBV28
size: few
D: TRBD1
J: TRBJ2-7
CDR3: CAILRQGDYEQYF
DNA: TGTGCCATCTTAAGGCAGGGGGACTACGAGCAGTACTTC

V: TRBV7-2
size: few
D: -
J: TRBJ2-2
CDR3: CASSQDSYWNTGELFF
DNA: TGTGCCAGCAGCCAGGACTCCTACTGGAACACCGGGGAGCTGTTTTTT

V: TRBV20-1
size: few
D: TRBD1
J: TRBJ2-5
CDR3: CSARVDRLPEETQYF
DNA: TGCAGTGCTAGAGTGGACAGGCTCCCCGAGGAGACCCAGTACTTC

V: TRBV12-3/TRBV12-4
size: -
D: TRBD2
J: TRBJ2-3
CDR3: CASSLAGGPRADTQYF
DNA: TGTGCCAGCAGCTTAGCGGGAGGACCGCGCGCAGATACGCAGTATTTT

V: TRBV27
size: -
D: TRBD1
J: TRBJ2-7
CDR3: CASRLGDSYYEQYF
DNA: TGTGCCAGCAGGTTAGGGGACAGCTACTACGAGCAGTACTTC

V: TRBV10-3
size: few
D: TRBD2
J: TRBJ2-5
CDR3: CASGRGTSGGMGETQYF
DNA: TGTGCCTCCGGGCGAGGGACTAGCGGGGGAATGGGGGAGACCCAGTACTTC